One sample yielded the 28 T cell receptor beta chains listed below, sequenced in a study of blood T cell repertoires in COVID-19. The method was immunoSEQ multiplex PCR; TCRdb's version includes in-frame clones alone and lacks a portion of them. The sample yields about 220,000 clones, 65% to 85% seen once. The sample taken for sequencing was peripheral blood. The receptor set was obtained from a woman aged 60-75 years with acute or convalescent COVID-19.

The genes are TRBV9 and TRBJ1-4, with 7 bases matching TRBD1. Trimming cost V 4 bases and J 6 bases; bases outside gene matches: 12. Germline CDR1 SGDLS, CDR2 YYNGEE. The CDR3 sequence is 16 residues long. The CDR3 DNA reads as TGTGCCAGCAGCCCTAGCCGGGACAGCAGAGATGAAAAACTGTTTTTT. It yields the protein CASSPSRDSRDEKLFF.

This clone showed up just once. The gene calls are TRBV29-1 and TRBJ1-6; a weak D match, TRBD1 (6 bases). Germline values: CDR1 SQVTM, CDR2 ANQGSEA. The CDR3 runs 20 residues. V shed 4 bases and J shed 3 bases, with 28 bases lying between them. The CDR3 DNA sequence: TGCAGCGTTGGTGCCGAGGACAGTAATCAACCTGAAGGCTATAATTCACCCCTCCACTTT. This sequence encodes CSVGAEDSNQPEGYNSPLHF. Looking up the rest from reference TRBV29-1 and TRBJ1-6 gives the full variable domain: SAVISQKPSRDICQRGTSLTIQCQVDSQVTMMFWYRQQPGQSLTLIATANQGSEATYESGFVIDKFPISRPNLTFSTLTVSNMSPEDSSIYLCSVGAEDSNQPEGYNSPLHFGNGTRLTVT.

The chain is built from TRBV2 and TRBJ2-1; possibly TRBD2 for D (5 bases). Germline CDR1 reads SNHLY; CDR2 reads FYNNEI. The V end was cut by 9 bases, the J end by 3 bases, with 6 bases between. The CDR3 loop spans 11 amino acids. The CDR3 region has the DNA TGTGCCAGAGGACTCTACAATGAGCAGTTCTTC. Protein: CARGLYNEQFF.

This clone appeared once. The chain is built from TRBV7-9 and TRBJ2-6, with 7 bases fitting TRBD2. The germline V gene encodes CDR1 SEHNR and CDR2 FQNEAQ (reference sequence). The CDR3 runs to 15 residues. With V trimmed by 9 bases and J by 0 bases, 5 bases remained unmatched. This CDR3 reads CASREGNSGANVLTF. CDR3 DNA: TGTGCCAGTAGGGAGGGCAACTCTGGGGCCAACGTCCTGACTTTC.

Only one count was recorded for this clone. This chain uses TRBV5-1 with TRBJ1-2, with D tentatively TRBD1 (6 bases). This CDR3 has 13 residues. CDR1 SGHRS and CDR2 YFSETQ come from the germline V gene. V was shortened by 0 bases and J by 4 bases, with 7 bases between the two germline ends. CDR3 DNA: TGCGCCAGCAGCTTGGAGACAGGCTATGGCTACACCTTC. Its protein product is CASSLETGYGYTF.

The CDR3 reads CASSLEPSGGSIGETQYF. The DNA for the CDR3 is TGTGCCAGCAGCTTAGAACCTAGCGGGGGGAGTATCGGTGAGACCCAGTACTTC. This chain connects TRBV7-8 to TRBJ2-5; 11 bases map to TRBD2. The CDR3 consists of 18 residues. V lost 1 base, J lost 5 bases, and 12 bases stayed unmatched. The germline CDR1 and CDR2 sequences are SGHVS and FQNEAQ.

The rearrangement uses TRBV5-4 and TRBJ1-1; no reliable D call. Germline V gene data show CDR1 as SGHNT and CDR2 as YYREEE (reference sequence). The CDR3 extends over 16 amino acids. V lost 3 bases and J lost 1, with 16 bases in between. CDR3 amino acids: CASSSDPLTRNTEAFF. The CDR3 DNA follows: TGTGCCAGCAGCTCGGATCCCTTGACAAGGAACACTGAAGCTTTCTTT.

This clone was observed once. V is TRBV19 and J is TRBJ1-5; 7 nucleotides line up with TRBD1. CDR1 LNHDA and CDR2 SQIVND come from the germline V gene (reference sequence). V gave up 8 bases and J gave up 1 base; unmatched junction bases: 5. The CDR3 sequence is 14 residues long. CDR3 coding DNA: TGTGCCAGTTGGACAGGCGACAGCAATCAGCCCCAGCATTTT. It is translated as CASWTGDSNQPQHF.

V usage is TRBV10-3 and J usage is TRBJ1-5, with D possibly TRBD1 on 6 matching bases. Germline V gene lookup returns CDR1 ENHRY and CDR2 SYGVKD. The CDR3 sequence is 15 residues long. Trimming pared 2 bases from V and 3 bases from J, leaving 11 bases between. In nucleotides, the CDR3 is TGTGCCATCAGTGAGACGGGACAAAACAATCAGCCCCAGCATTTT. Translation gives CAISETGQNNQPQHF.

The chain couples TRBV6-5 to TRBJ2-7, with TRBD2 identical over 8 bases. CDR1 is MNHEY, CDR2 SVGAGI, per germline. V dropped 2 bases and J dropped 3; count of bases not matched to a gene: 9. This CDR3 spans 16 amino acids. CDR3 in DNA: TGTGCCAGCAGTTACCTACGGGGGGGCAAAGTCTACGAGCAGTACTTC. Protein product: CASSYLRGGKVYEQYF.

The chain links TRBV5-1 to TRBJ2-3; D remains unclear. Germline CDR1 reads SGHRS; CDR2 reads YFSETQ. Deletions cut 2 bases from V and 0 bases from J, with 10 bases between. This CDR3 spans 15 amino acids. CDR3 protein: CASSFGGTSTDTQYF. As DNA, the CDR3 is TGCGCCAGCAGCTTCGGCGGAACTAGCACAGATACGCAGTATTTT.

The CDR3 DNA follows: TGTGCCAGCAGTTTGCTCCAGGGGAGCACCATATATTTT. This gives the protein CASSLLQGSTIYF. The gene calls are TRBV27 and TRBJ1-3, with D possibly TRBD1 on 6 matching bases. Germline V lookup: CDR1 MNHEY, CDR2 SMNVEV (reference sequence). The V and J ends lost 3 bases and 9 bases respectively, with 12 bases between them. The CDR3 contains 13 residues.

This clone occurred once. In nucleotides, the CDR3 is TGTGCCAGCAGCTCTAGCGGAACTAGCACAGATACGCAGTATTTT. Protein: CASSSSGTSTDTQYF. The chain has TRBV11-2 and TRBJ2-3; 7 bases agree with TRBD2. Unmatched junction bases numbered 4, after V lost 4 bases and J lost 0 bases. CDR1 and CDR2 from the germline V gene are SGHAT and FQNNGV. The CDR3 is made up of 15 amino acids.

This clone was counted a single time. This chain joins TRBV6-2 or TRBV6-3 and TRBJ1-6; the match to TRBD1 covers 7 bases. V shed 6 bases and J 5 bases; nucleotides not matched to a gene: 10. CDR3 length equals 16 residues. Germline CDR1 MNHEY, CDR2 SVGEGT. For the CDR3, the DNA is TGTGCCAGCAGCTCCGACAGGGTACAAGATAATTCACCCCTCCACTTT. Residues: CASSSDRVQDNSPLHF.

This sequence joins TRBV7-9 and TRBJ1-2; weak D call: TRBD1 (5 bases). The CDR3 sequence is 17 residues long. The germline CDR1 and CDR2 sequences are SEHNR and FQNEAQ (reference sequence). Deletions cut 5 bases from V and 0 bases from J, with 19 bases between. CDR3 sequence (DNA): TGTGCCAGCAGCCGCCCCGAACGGGGGAGTCCTAACTATGGCTACACCTTC. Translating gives CASSRPERGSPNYGYTF.

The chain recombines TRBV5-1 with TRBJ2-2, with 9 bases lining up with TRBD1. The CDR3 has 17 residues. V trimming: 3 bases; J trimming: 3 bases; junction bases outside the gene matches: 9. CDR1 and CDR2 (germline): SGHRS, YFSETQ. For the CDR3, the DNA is TGCGCCAGCAGCTGGACCCACAGGGGGCGCGACACCGGGGAGCTGTTTTTT. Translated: CASSWTHRGRDTGELFF.

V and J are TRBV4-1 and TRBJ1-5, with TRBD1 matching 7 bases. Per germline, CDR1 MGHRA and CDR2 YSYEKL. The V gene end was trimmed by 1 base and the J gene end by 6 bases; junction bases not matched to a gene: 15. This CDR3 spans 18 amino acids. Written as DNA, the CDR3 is TGCGCCAGCAGCCAAGTGGTGCGGTGGACAGGCCTAAGTCAGCCCCAGCATTTT. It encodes CASSQVVRWTGLSQPQHF.

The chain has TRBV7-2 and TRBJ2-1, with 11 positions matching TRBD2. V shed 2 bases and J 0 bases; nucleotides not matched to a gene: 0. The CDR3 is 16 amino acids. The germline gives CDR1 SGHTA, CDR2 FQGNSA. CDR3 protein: CASSLTSGGSYNEQFF. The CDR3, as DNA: TGTGCCAGCAGCTTAACTAGCGGGGGCTCCTACAATGAGCAGTTCTTC.

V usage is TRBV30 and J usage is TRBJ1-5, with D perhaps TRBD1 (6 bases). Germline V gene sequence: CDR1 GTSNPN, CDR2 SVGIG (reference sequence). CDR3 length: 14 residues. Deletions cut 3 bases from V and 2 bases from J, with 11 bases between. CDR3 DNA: TGTGCCTGGAGCAGGGGTTTGGGCAATCAGCCCCAGCATTTT. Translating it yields CAWSRGLGNQPQHF.

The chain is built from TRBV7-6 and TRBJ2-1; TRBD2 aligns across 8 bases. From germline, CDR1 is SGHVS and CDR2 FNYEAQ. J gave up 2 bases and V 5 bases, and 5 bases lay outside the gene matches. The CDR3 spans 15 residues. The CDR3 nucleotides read TGTGCCAGCAGCCAGGGACTAGTCCCCTACAATGAGCAGTTCTTC. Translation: CASSQGLVPYNEQFF.

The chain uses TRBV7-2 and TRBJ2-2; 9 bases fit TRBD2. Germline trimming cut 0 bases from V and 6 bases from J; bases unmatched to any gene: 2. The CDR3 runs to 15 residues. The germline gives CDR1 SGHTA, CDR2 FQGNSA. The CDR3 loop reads CASSLAVAGAGELFF. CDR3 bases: TGTGCCAGCAGCTTAGCGGTAGCGGGGGCCGGGGAGCTGTTTTTT.

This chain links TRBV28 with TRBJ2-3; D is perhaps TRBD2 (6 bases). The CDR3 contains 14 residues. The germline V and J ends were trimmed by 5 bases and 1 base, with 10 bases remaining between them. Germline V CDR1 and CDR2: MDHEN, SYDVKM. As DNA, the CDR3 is TGTGCCAGCAGTCACGGGGGACGCACAGATACGCAGTATTTT. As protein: CASSHGGRTDTQYF. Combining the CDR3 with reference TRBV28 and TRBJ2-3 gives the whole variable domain DVKVTQSSRYLVKRTGEKVFLECVQDMDHENMFWYRQDPGLGLRLIYFSYDVKMKEKGDIPEGYSVSREKKERFSLILESASTNQTSMYLCASSHGGRTDTQYFGPGTRLTVL.

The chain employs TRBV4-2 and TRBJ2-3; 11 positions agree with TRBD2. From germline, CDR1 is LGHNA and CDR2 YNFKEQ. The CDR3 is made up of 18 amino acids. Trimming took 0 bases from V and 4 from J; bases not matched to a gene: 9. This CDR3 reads CASSQDLPATSGADTQYF. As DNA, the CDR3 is TGTGCCAGCAGCCAAGATCTCCCCGCGACTAGCGGGGCAGATACGCAGTATTTT.

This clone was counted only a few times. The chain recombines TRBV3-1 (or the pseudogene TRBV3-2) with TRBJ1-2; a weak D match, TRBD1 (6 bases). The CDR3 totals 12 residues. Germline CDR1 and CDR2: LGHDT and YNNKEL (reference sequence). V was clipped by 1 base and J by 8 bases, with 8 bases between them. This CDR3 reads CASSQGGLGYTF. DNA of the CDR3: TGTGCCAGCAGCCAAGGGGGGCTGGGCTACACCTTC.

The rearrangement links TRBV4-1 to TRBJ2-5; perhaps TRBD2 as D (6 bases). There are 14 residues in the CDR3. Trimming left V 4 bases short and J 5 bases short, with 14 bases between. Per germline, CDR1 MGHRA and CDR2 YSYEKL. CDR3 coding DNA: TGCGCCAGCAGCCCCTTTGGGGGGAGGGAGACCCAGTACTTC. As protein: CASSPFGGRETQYF.

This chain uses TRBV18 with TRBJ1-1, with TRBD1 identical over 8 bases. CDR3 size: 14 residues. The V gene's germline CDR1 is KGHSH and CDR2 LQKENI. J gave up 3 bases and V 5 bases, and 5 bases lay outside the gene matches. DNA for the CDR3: TGTGCCAGCTCAGACAGGGGCGGGCACACTGAAGCTTTCTTT. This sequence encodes CASSDRGGHTEAFF.

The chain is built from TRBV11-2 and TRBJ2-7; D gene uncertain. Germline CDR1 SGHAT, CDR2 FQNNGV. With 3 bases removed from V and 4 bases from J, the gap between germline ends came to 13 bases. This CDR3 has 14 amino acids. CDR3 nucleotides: TGTGCCAGCAGCTTTTCCCGAGGTCGGTACGAGCAGTACTTC. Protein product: CASSFSRGRYEQYF.

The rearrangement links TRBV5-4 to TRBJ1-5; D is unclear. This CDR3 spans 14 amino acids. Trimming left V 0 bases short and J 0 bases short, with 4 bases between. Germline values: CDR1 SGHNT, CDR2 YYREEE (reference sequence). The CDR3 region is CASSLEYSNQPQHF. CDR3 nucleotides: TGTGCCAGCAGCTTGGAATATAGCAATCAGCCCCAGCATTTT.